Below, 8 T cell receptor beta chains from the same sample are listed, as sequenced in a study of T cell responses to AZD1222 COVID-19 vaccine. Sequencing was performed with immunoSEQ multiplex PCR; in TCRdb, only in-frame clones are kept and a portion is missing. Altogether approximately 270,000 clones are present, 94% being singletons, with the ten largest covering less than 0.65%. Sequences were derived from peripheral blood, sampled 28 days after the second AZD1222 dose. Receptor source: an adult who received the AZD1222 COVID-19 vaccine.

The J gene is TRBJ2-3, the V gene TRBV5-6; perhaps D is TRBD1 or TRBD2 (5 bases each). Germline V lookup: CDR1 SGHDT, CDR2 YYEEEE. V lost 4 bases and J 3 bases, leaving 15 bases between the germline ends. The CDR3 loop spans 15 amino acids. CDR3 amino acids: CASSRDGRRTDTQYF. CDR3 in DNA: TGTGCCAGCAGCCGGGACGGGCGGAGGACAGATACGCAGTATTTT.

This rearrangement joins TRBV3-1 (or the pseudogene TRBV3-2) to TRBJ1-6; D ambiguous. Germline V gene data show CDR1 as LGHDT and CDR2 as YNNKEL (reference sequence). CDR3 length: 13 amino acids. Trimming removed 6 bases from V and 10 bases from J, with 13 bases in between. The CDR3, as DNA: TGTGCCAGCAGAAACACCCCCGGATCACCCCTCCACTTT. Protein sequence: CASRNTPGSPLHF.

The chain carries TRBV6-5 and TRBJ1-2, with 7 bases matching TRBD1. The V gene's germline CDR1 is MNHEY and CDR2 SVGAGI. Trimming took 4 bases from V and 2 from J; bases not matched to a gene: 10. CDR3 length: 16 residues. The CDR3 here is CASSWHSTGENYGYTF. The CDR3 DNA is TGTGCCAGCAGTTGGCATTCAACAGGGGAGAACTATGGCTACACCTTC.

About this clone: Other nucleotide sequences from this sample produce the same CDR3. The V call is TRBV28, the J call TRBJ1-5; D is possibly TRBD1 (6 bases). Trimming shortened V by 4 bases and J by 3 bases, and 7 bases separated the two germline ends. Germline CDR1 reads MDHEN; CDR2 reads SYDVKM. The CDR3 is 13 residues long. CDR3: CASSWTVNQPQHF. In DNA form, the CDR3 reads TGTGCCAGCAGTTGGACAGTCAATCAGCCCCAGCATTTT.

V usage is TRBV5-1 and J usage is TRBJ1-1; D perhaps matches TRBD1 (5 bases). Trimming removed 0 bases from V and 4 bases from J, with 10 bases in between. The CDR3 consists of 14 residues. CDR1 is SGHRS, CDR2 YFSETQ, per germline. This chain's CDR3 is CASSLDTGPTEAFF. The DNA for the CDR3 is TGCGCCAGCAGCTTGGATACAGGACCCACTGAAGCTTTCTTT. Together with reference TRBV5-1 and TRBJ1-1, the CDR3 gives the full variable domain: KAGVTQTPRYLIKTRGQQVTLSCSPISGHRSVSWYQQTPGQGLQFLFEYFSETQRNKGNFPGRFSGRQFSNSRSEMNVSTLELGDSALYLCASSLDTGPTEAFFGQGTRLTVV.

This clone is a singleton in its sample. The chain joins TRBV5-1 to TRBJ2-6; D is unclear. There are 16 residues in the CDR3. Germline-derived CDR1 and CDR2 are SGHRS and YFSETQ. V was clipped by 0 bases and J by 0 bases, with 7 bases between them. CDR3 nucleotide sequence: TGCGCCAGCAGCTTGGATGCTCCCTCTGGGGCCAACGTCCTGACTTTC. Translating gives CASSLDAPSGANVLTF.

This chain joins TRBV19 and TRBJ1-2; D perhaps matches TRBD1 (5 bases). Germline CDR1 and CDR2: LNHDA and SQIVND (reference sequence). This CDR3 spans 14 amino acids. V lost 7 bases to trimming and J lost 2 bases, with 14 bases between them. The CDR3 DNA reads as TGTGCCAGTACCTTCGTCGGGGGGAACTATGGCTACACCTTC. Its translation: CASTFVGGNYGYTF.

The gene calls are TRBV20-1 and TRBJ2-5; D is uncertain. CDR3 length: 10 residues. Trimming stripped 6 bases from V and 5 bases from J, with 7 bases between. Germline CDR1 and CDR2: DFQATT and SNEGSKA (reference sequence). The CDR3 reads CSAAEETQYF. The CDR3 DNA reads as TGCAGTGCGGCGGAGGAGACCCAGTACTTC.